What follows describes a single T cell receptor beta chain. Its antigen is currently unknown. Patients chosen for sequencing had CD8+CD57+ cells that had expanded, as shown by flow cytometry. The data were taken from a study of CD8+CD57+ T cells in acquired aplastic anemia. Study-wide context: Mean DNA quantity obtained from sorted CD4+ and CD8+ cells was 3 to 3.5 ug. Study-level points and caveats: Found in both controls and patients were almost 30 CD8+ CDR3 sequences.

Germline V gives CDR1 SNHLY, CDR2 FYNNEI. The CDR3 covers 14 residues. Trimming took 6 bases from V and 2 from J; bases not matched to a gene: 5. Investigators profiled TCR beta VDJ and CDR3 from genomic DNA template. TCRdb analysed the reads with MiXCR anew, one entry per CDR3 protein. Of 80,000 to 100,000 distinct CDR3 sequences in the sample, 55% to 75% were seen once. The receptor's source is a human donor with aplastic anemia. The material sequenced was sorted CD4+, CD8+, or CD8+CD57+ T cells (not recorded which) from PBMCs. This chain links TRBV2 with TRBJ2-7, with 9 bases identical to TRBD1. The DNA of the CDR3 is TGTGCCAGCAGCGGGGGACAGGGTACCTACGAGCAGTACTTC. This encodes CASSGGQGTYEQYF.